The rows below give T cell receptor beta chains drawn from one sample of a study of response to subunit inactivated influenza vaccine. One entry per CDR3 protein, called by TCRdb with MiXCR from the RT-PCR reads. The table shows over 400,000 distinct CDR3 sequences, with 10% to 15% occurring only once. The sample was PBMCs from blood, taken more than 35 days after vaccination. These receptors all come from a man aged 45-65 years who received an inactivated influenza vaccine. CDR3s include the opening cysteine and the closing phenylalanine or tryptophan. The order of the fields is J gene, D gene, V gene, clone size, CDR3 protein, CDR3 DNA. The D gene is left open where the match is weak. Clone size is not always given. Where it is, it says once, few, many or a class for expanded clones.

TRBJ2-3	TRBD2	TRBV5-6	-	CASSAPGGGRARAQYF	TGTGCCAGCAGCGCGCCGGGGGGCGGGAGGGCCAGAGCGCAGTATTTT
TRBJ2-5	-	TRBV6-2/TRBV6-3	-	CASSRDGQENQYF	TGTGCCAGCTCCCGGGACGGACAAGAGAACCAGTACTTC
TRBJ2-1	TRBD2	TRBV28	-	CASVLAGGLEQFF	TGTGCCAGCGTATTAGCGGGAGGGCTTGAGCAGTTCTTC
TRBJ1-2	-	TRBV5-1	few	CASSLGEFPNYGYTF	TGCGCCAGCAGCTTGGGTGAATTCCCTAACTATGGCTACACCTTC
TRBJ1-5	-	TRBV24-1	-	CATSDLRSTRPGNLNQPQHF	TGTGCCACCAGTGATTTGCGATCCACTCGCCCCGGTAACTTGAATCAGCCCCAGCATTTT
TRBJ2-7	-	TRBV28	many	CASSLSLSYEQYF	TGTGCCAGCAGTTTATCTCTCTCCTACGAGCAGTACTTC
TRBJ2-7	-	TRBV6-5	many	CASSSGGEQYF	TGTGCCAGCAGTTCCGGAGGGGAGCAGTACTTC
TRBJ2-5	TRBD2	TRBV4-2	many	CASSQGGDKNF	TGTGCCAGCAGCCAGGGGGGGGATAAGAACTTC
TRBJ2-7	-	TRBV19	-	CASSKSGLHEQYF	TGTGCCAGTAGTAAGTCAGGGCTACACGAGCAGTACTTC
TRBJ2-2	-	TRBV20-1	-	CSAQTLLTLGDSPTLGTGELFF	TGCAGTGCTCAGACCCTATTAACTTTGGGAGACAGTCCCACTCTAGGGACCGGGGAGCTGTTTTTT
TRBJ2-3	-	TRBV12-3/TRBV12-4	many	CASTSGRGITDTQYF	TGTGCCAGCACCTCGGGTAGGGGGATCACAGATACGCAGTATTTT
TRBJ2-7	TRBD2	TRBV27	many	CASSFRASGFYEQYF	TGTGCCAGCAGTTTTAGGGCTAGCGGTTTCTACGAGCAGTACTTC
TRBJ2-1	-	TRBV28	many	CASLGWGSSYNEQFF	TGTGCCAGCCTTGGGTGGGGGAGCTCCTACAATGAGCAGTTCTTC